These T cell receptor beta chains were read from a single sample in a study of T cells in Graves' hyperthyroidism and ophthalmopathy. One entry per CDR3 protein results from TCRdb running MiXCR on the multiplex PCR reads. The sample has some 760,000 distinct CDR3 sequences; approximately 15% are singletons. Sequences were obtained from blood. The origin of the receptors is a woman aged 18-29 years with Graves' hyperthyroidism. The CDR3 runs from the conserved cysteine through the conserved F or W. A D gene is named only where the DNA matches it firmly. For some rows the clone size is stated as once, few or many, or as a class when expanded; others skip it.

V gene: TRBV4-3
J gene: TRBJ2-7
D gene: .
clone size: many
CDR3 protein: CASSRLRGYEQYF
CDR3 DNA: TGCGCCAGCAGCCGCCTCAGGGGATACGAGCAGTACTTC

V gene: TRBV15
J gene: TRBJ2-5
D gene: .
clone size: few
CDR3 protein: CATSRSAQETQYF
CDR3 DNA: TGTGCCACCAGCAGGTCGGCTCAAGAGACCCAGTACTTC

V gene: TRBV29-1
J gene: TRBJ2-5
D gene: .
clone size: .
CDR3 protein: CSVGAGLETQYF
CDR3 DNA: TGCAGCGTTGGAGCAGGGCTAGAGACCCAGTACTTC

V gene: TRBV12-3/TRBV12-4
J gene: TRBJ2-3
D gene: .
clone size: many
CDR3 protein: CASSYSTDTQYF
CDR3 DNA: TGTGCCAGCAGCTATAGCACAGATACGCAGTATTTT

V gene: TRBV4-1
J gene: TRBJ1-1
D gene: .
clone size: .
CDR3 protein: CASAPEVYGAVAFF
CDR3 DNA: TGCGCCAGCGCCCCCGAGGTGTACGGCGCTGTAGCTTTCTTT

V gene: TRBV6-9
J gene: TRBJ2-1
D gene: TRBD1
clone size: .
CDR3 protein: CASSYYSGQGPYNEQFF
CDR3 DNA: TGTGCCAGCAGTTACTATAGTGGACAGGGCCCCTACAATGAGCAGTTCTTC

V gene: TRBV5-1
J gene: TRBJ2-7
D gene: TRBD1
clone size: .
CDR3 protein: CASSSGTGWISGVNEQYF
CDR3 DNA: TGCGCCAGCAGTTCCGGGACAGGGTGGATAAGTGGAGTCAACGAGCAGTACTTC

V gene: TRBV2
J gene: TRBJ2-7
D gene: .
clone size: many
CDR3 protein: CASERRTYEQYF
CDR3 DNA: TGTGCCAGCGAGCGGAGGACCTACGAGCAGTACTTC

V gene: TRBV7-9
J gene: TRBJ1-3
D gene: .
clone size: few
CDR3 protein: CASSFGMIGNTIYF
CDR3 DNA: TGTGCCAGCAGCTTTGGTATGATCGGAAACACCATATATTTT

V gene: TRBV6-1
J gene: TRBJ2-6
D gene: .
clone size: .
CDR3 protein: CASTAGPSGANVLTF
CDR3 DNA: TGTGCCAGCACCGCAGGCCCCTCTGGAGCCAACGTCCTGACTTTC

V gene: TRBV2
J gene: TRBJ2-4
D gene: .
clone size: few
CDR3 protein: CASRAGLAKNIQYF
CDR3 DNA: TGTGCCAGCAGGGCCGGGTTAGCCAAAAACATTCAGTACTTC

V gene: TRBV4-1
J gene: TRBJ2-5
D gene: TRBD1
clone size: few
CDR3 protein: CASSHARGGRYQETQYF
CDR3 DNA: TGCGCCAGCAGCCACGCCCGAGGGGGCCGGTACCAAGAGACCCAGTACTTC

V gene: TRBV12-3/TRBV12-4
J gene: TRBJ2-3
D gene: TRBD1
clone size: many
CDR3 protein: CASSFRTGGASDTQYF
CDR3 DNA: TGTGCCAGCAGTTTTCGCACAGGGGGCGCGTCAGATACGCAGTATTTT

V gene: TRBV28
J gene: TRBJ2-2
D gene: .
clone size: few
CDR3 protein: CASNQGNTGELFF
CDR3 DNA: TGTGCCAGCAACCAGGGAAACACCGGGGAGCTGTTTTTT

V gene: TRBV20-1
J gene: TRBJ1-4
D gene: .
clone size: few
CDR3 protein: CSARSGLTNEKLFF
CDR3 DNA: TGCAGTGCTAGATCCGGGTTAACTAATGAAAAACTGTTTTTT

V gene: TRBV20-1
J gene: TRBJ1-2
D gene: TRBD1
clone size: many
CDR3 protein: CSARKTKDRAHNYGYTF
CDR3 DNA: TGCAGTGCTAGAAAAACTAAAGACAGGGCCCACAACTATGGCTACACCTTC

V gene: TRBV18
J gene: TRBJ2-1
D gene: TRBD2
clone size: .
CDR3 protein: CASSPPGGLVLSEQFF
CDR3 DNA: TGTGCCAGCTCACCACCCGGGGGACTAGTTCTTAGTGAGCAGTTCTTC

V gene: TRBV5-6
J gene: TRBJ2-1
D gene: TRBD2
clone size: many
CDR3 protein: CASSSRLAALPYKDEQFF
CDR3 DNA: TGTGCCAGCAGTAGCCGACTAGCGGCCCTCCCCTACAAGGATGAGCAGTTCTTC

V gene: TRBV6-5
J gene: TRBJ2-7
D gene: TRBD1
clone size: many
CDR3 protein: CASSYSIGTGVYEQYF
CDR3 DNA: TGTGCCAGCAGTTACTCAATCGGGACAGGGGTCTACGAGCAGTACTTC

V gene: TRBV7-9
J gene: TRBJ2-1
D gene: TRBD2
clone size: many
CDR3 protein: CASSHKTSGGNEQFF
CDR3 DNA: TGTGCCAGCAGCCACAAGACTAGCGGGGGAAATGAGCAGTTCTTC

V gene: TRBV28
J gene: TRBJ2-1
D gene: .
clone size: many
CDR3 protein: CASSPPQGSSYNEQFF
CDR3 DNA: TGTGCCAGCAGTCCACCACAGGGAAGCTCCTACAATGAGCAGTTCTTC

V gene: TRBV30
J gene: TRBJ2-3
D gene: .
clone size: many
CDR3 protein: CAWRGYGADTQYF
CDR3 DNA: TGTGCCTGGAGGGGGTACGGGGCAGATACGCAGTATTTT

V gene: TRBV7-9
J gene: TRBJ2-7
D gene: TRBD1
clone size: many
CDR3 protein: CASSPRTGQYEQYF
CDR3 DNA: TGTGCCAGCAGCCCCCGGACAGGGCAGTACGAGCAGTACTTC

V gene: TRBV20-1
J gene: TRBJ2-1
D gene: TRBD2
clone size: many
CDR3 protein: CSAKGLAPSGQFF
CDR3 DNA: TGCAGTGCTAAGGGACTAGCCCCCTCCGGGCAGTTCTTC

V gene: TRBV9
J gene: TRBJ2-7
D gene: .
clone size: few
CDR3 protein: CASSVEDGYEQYF
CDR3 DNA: TGTGCCAGCAGCGTGGAGGACGGCTACGAGCAGTACTTC

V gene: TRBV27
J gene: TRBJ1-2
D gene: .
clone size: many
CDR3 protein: CASSLADSNYGYTF
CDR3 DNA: TGTGCCAGCAGTTTAGCGGATTCTAACTATGGCTACACCTTC

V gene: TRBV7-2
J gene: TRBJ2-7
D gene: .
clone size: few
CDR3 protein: CASSPSAAAYEQYF
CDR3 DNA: TGTGCCAGCAGCCCATCAGCGGCCGCCTACGAGCAGTACTTC

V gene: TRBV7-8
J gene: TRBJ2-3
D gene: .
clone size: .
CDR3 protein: CASRYERDTQYF
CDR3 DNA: TGTGCCAGCAGATATGAGAGGGATACGCAGTATTTT

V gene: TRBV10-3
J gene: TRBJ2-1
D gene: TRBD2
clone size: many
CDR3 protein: CAIRGLAGDHEQFF
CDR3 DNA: TGTGCCATCAGGGGACTAGCGGGAGACCATGAGCAGTTCTTC

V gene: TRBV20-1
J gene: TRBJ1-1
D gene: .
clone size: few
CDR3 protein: CSAWTRGWTEAFF
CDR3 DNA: TGCAGTGCTTGGACCCGGGGTTGGACTGAAGCTTTCTTT

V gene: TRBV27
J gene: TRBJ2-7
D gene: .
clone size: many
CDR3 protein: CASSLTAGSEQYF
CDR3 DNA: TGTGCCAGCAGTTTAACGGCAGGGAGCGAGCAGTACTTC